A selection of T cell receptor beta chains follows, all from one sample in a study of human T cells and chemical hapten exposure. TCRdb ran MiXCR on the RACE reads and lists one entry per CDR3 protein. This sample has roughly 60,000 distinct CDR3 sequences, with about 7% found just once. The source was whole blood, collected in connection with sensitization to the hapten diphenylcyclopropenone (DPC). These receptors came from a woman in her 30s with alopecia areata. Some clones in this sample may be carry-over from other donors' samples. CDR3s include the opening cysteine and the closing phenylalanine or tryptophan. Fields, in order: clone size, V gene, CDR3 length, CDR3 protein. Where a row states a size, it is once, few, many or the class of an expanded clone; other rows omit it.

few	TRBV2	14	CATLRDWSNTEAFF
few	TRBV6-1	16	CASNGPGQGWRTEAFF
many	TRBV5-1	18	CASSFGGPRDTAYNEQFF
many	TRBV6-2/TRBV6-3	14	CASRVAVYQETQYF
many	TRBV5-1	14	CASSLEQLTGELFF
many	TRBV7-9	12	CASSRKVTEAFF
NA	TRBV5-4	13	CASSTGDTDTQYF
many	TRBV28	15	CASSPVWGGYNEQFF
few	TRBV18	15	CASSPLGARSYEQYF
many	TRBV7-2	14	CASSLGQGQETQYF
many	TRBV20-1	11	CSASSGHEAFF
many	TRBV5-4	15	CASSWTGNAATEAFF
few	TRBV20-1	16	CSAGTRTSGGSYEQYF
many	TRBV6-4	15	CASSDGQGGTDTQYF
many	TRBV12-3/TRBV12-4	15	CASSLSSGSNQPQHF
few	TRBV20-1	14	CSAREGQGRGEQYF
many	TRBV18	17	CASSPSLGTGANTEAFF
many	TRBV6-6	13	CASSTPLHYEQYF
NA	TRBV12-3/TRBV12-4	16	CASSLLAGTSTDTQYF
many	TRBV6-6	14	CASSYWGGTLEAFF
few	TRBV14	15	CASSQSGRSTYGYTF
many	TRBV10-3	17	CAISSGLAGGIYNEQFF
many	TRBV13	13	CASSLDSTDTQYF
many	TRBV2	17	CASSEWTWGSSTDTQYF
many	TRBV7-8	15	CASSPSPGGNQPQHF
NA	TRBV5-4	17	CASTPGQGASGANVLTF
many	TRBV12-3/TRBV12-4	14	CASSLGGSKNIQYF
NA	TRBV30	17	CAWSVLFGGGTTDTQYF
many	TRBV5-6	13	CASSGNRGNTIYF
many	TRBV6-6	14	CASSYSAIWAEAFF
few	TRBV5-6	13	CASSPDGDSPLHF